The subject of this entry is one T cell receptor beta chain. This entry comes from a study of blood T cell repertoires in COVID-19. Per germline, CDR1 SGHAT and CDR2 FQNNGV. The ends were cut back, 3 bases at V and 3 bases at J, with 15 bases in the middle. The CDR3 consists of 15 residues. Data came from immunoSEQ multiplex PCR; TCRdb stores just in-frame clones and leaves some out. Seen here are about 64,000 clones, around nine tenths observed once, and the top ten hold roughly 9.1%. The sample consisted of PBMCs or T cells enriched from blood (not recorded which). The sequence was obtained from a woman aged 40 to 50 who had recovered from COVID-19. The J gene is TRBJ2-7, the V gene TRBV11-2; D is perhaps TRBD1 (5 bases). CDR3: CASSLAGIGIYEQYF. The CDR3 nucleotides are TGTGCCAGCAGCTTGGCAGGGATAGGTATCTACGAGCAGTACTTC.